Reported below is one T cell receptor (beta chain). Original methodology: Amplification of reference gene primers was used by the study to estimate nucleated cell counts. Repertoires were generated with immunoSEQ multiplex PCR, while TCRdb's copy carries only in-frame clones and drops some. Clone size and the V and J calls come from that table; the DNA yielded D and trimming. Among 300,000 to 400,000 clones, 88% were seen once, and the ten largest hold roughly 4.1%. The CDR3 length is 15 residues. With 0 bases removed from V and 2 bases from J, the gap between germline ends came to 10 bases. Looked up from germline, CDR1 is SGHDT and CDR2 is YYEEEE. These data are taken from a study of blood T cell repertoires in COVID-19. At the level of the study: From the United States, Italy and Spain came samples of acute and convalescent COVID-19. T cells, B-cell-depleted T cells, or PBMCs supplied cDNA or gDNA.

This TCR was sampled from a woman aged 50 to 65 with active or convalescent COVID-19. The sample was peripheral blood. The rearrangement links TRBV5-6 to TRBJ2-3; D gene unclear. In DNA form, the CDR3 reads TGTGCCAGCAGCTTGGAGTCCCGGTACACAGATACGCAGTATTTT. It is translated as CASSLESRYTDTQYF.